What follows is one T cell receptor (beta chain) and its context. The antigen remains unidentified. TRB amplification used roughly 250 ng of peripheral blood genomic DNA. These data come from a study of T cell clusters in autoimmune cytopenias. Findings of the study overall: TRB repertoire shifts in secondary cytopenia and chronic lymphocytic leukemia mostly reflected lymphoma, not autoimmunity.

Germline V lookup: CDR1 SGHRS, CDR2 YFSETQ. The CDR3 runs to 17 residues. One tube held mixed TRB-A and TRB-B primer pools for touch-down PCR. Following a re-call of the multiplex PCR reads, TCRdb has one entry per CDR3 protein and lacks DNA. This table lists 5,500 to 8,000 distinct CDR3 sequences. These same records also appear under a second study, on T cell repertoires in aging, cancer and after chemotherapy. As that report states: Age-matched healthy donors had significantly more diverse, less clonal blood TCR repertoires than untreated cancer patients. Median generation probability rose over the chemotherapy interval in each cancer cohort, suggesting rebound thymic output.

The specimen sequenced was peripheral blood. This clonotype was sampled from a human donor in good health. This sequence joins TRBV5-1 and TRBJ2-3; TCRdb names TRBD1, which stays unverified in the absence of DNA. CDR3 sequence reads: CASSLGQGLTRTDTQYF.